Sequencing of this T cell receptor (beta chain) was carried out in a study of somatic mutations in cytotoxic T cells in rheumatoid arthritis. Profiling relied on immunoSEQ multiplex PCR, and the TCRdb table lists in-frame clones only, not all of them. The table shows several thousand clones, with nearly 80% occurring only once. General study points: A significant difference in CD8+ T-cell clonality was not found between rheumatoid arthritis patients and age-matched healthy controls.

A note on this clone: Its antigen is unidentified.

Germline-derived CDR1 and CDR2 are LNHNV and YYDKDF (reference sequence). The CDR3 totals 16 residues. The V segment lost 10 bases and the J segment 7 bases; nucleotides outside the gene matches: 14. Sequenced sample: CD8+ T cells sorted from blood. The genes are TRBV15 and TRBJ2-2; 11 nucleotides agree with TRBD1. The source is an adult with rheumatoid arthritis. The CDR3 coding sequence is TGTGCCATCTCGGGGACAGGGGGTTCCCGGAACGGGGAGCTGTTTTTT. This codes for CAISGTGGSRNGELFF.